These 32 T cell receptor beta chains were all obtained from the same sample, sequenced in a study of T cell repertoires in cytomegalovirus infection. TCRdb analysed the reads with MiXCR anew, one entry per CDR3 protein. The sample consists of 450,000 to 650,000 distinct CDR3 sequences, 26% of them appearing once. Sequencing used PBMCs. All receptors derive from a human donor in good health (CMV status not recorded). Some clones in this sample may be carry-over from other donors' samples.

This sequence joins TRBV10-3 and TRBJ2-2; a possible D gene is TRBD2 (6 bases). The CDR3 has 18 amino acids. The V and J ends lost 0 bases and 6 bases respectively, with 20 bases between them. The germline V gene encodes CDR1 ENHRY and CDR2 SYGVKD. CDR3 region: CAISESRDSDWAPGELFF. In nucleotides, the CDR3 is TGTGCCATCAGTGAGTCCCGGGACTCGGACTGGGCCCCCGGGGAGCTGTTTTTT.

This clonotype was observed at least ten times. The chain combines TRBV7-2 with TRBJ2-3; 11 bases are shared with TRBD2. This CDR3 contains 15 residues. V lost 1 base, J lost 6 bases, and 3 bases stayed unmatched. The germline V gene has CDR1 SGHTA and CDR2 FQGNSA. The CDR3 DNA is TGTGCCAGCAGCTTAGAAACTAGCGGGAGTGATACGCAGTATTTT. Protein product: CASSLETSGSDTQYF.

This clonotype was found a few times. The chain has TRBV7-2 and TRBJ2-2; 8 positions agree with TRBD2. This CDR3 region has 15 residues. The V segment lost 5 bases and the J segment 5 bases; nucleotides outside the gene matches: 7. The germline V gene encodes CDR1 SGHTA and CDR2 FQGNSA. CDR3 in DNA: TGTGCCAGCAGCCCACCGGGACTAGAAACCGGGGAGCTGTTTTTT. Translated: CASSPPGLETGELFF.

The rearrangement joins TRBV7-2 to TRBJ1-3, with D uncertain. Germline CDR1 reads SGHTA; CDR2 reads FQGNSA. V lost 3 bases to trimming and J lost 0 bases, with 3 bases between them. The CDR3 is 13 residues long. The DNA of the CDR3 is TGTGCCAGCAGCTTCACCTCTGGAAACACCATATATTTT. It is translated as CASSFTSGNTIYF.

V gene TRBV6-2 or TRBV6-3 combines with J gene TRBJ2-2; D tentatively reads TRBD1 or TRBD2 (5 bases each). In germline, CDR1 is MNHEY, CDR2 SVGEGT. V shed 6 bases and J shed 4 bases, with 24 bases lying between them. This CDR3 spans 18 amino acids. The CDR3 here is CASRRTDHGTRLTGELFF. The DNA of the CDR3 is TGTGCCAGCAGACGAACAGACCACGGGACGAGACTCACCGGGGAGCTGTTTTTT.

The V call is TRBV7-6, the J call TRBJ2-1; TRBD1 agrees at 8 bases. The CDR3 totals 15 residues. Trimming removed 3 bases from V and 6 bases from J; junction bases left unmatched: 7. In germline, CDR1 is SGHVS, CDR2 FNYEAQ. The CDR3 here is CASSFGQGPPNEQFF. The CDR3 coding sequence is TGTGCCAGCAGCTTCGGACAGGGTCCCCCCAATGAGCAGTTCTTC.

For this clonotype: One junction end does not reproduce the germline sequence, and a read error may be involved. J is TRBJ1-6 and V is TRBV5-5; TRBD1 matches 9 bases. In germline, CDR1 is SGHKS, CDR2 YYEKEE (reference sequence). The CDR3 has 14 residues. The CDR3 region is CAGSLGTGNSPLHF. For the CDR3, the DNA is TGTGCCGGCAGCCTAGGGACAGGGAATTCACCCCTCCACTTT.

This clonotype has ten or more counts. The CDR3 DNA reads TGTGCCAGCAGCTCCCCCAGGGGGACTCCGAACCTATATAATTCACCCCTCCACTTT. Its protein product is CASSSPRGTPNLYNSPLHF. The V and J genes are TRBV7-2 and TRBJ1-6, with 7 bases lining up with TRBD1. The J segment lost 4 bases and the V segment lost 4 bases, leaving 16 bases of the junction unmatched. The germline V gene has CDR1 SGHTA and CDR2 FQGNSA. The CDR3 is 19 amino acids. Full variable domain (remainder filled in from reference TRBV7-2 and TRBJ1-6): GAGVSQSPSNKVTEKGKDVELRCDPISGHTALYWYRQSLGQGLEFLIYFQGNSAPDKSGLPSDRFSAERTGGSVSTLTIQRTQQEDSAVYLCASSSPRGTPNLYNSPLHFGNGTRLTVT.

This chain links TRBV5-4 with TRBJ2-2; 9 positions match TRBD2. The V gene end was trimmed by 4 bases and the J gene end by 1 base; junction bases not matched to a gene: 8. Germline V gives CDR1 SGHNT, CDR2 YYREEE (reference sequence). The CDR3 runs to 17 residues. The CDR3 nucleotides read TGTGCCAGCAGCCTTCTCCTTAGCGGGGGGAACACCGGGGAGCTGTTTTTT. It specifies CASSLLLSGGNTGELFF.

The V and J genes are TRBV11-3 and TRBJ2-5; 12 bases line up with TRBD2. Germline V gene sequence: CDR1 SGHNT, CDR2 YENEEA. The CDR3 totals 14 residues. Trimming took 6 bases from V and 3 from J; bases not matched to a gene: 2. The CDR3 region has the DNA TGTGCCAGCAGACGGACTAGCGGGGAAGAGACCCAGTACTTC. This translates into CASRRTSGEETQYF.

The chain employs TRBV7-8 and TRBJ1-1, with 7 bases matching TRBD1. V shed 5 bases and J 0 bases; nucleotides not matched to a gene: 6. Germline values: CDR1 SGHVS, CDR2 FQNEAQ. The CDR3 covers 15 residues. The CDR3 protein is CASSAHRGLNTEAFF. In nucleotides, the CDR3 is TGTGCCAGCAGCGCCCACAGGGGTCTGAACACTGAAGCTTTCTTT.

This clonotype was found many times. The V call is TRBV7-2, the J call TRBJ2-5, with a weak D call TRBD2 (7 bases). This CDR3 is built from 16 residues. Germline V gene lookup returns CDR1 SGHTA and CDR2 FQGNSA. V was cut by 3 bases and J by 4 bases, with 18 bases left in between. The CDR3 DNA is TGTGCCAGCAGCTTGTACGCTAGCGGAGGGGGAGAGACCCAGTACTTC. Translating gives CASSLYASGGGETQYF.

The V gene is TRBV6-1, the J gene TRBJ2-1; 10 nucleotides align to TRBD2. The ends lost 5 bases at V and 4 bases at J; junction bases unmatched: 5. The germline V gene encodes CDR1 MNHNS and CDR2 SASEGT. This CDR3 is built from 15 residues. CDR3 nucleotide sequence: TGTGCCAGCAGTTTTGGACTAGCGGAGTACAATGAGCAGTTCTTC. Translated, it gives CASSFGLAEYNEQFF.

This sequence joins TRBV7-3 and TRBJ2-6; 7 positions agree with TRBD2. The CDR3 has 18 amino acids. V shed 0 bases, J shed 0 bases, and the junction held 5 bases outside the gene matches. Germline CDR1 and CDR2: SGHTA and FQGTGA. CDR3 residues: CASSLTAGSDSGANVLTF. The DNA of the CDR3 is TGTGCCAGCAGCTTAACAGCGGGAAGCGACTCTGGGGCCAACGTCCTGACTTTC. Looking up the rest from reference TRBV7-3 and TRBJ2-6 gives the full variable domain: GAGVSQTPSNKVTEKGKYVELRCDPISGHTALYWYRQSLGQGPEFLIYFQGTGAADDSGLPNDRFFAVRPEGSVSTLKIQRTERGDSAVYLCASSLTAGSDSGANVLTFGAGSRLTVL.

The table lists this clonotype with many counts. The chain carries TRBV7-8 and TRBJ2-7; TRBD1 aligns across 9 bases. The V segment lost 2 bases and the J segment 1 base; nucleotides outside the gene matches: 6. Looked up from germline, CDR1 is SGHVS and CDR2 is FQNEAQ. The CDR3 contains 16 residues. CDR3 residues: CASSLIGTGLSYEQYF. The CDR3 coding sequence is TGTGCCAGCAGCTTAATAGGGACAGGGTTATCCTACGAGCAGTACTTC. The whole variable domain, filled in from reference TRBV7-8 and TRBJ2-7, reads GAGVSQSPRYKVAKRGQDVALRCDPISGHVSLFWYQQALGQGPEFLTYFQNEAQLDKSGLPSDRFFAERPEGSVSTLKIQRTQQEDSAVYLCASSLIGTGLSYEQYFGPGTRLTVT.

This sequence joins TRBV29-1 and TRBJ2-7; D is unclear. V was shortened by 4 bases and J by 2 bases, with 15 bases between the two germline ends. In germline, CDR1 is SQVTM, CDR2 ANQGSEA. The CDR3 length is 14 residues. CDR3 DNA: TGCAGCGTTGGATCGACGACTTCTACCTACGAGCAGTACTTC. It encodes CSVGSTTSTYEQYF.

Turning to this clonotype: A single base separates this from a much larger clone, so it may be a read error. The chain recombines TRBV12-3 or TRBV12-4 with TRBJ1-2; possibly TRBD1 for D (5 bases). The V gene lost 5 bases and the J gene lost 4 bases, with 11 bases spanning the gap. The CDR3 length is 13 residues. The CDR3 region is CASSQGESYGYTF. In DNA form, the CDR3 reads TGTGCCAGCAGTCAAGGGGAGAGCTATGGCTACACCTTC.

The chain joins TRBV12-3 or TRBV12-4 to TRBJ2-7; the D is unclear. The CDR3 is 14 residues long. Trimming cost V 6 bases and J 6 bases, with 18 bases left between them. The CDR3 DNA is TGTGCCAGCAGAACCGGGTCCTCGGCAGGCGAGCAGTACTTC. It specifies CASRTGSSAGEQYF.

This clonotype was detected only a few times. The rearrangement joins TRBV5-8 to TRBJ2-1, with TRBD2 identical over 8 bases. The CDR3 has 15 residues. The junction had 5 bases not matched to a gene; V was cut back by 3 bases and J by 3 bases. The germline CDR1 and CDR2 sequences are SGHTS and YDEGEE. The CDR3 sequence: CASSSRGGVYNEQFF. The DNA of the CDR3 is TGTGCCAGCAGCTCCCGGGGGGGCGTCTACAATGAGCAGTTCTTC.

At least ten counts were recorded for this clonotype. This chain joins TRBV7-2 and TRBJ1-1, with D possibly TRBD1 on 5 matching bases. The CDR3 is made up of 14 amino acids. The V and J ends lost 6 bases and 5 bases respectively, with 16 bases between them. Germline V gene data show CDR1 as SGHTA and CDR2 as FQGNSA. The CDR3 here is CASSPRAGMTEAFF. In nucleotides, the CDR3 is TGTGCCAGCAGTCCACGGGCAGGGATGACTGAAGCTTTCTTT.

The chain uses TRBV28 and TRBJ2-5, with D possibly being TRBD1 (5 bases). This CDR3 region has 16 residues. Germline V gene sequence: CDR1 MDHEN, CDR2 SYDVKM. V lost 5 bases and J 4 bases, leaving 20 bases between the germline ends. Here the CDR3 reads CASSPSQAGNGETQYF. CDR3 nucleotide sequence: TGTGCCAGCAGTCCCTCCCAAGCAGGGAACGGAGAGACCCAGTACTTC.

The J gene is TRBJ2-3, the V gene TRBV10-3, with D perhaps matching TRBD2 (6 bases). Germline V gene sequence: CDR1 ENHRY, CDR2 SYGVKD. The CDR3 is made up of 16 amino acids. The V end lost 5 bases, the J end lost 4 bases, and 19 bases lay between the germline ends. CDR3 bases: TGTGCCATCAGTAGCGTGACTAGTGTGATCGCAGATACGCAGTATTTT. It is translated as CAISSVTSVIADTQYF.

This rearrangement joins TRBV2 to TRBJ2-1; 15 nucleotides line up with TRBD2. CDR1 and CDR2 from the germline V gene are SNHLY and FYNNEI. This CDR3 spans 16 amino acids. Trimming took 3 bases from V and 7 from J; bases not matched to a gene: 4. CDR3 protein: CASSDLGTSGRNEQFF. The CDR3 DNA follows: TGTGCCAGCAGTGATTTAGGGACTAGCGGGAGGAATGAGCAGTTCTTC.

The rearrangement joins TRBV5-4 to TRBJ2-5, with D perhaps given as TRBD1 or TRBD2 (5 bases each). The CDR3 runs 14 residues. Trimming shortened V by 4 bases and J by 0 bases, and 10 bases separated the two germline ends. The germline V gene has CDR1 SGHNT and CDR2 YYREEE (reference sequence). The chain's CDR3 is CASSRRTYQETQYF. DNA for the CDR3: TGTGCCAGCAGCCGGAGGACATACCAAGAGACCCAGTACTTC.

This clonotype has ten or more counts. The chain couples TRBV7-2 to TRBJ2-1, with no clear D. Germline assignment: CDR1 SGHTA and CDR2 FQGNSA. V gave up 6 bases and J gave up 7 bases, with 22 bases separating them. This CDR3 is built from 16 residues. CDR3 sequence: CASRDPLRRSGNEQFF. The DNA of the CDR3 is TGTGCCAGCAGGGATCCCCTGCGGCGGTCTGGGAATGAGCAGTTCTTC.

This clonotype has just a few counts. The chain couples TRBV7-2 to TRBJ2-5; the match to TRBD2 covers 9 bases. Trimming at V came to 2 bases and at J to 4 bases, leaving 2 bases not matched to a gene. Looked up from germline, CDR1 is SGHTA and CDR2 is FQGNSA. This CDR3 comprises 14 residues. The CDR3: CASSLRTSAETQYF. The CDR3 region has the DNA TGTGCCAGCAGCTTACGGACTAGCGCAGAGACCCAGTACTTC.

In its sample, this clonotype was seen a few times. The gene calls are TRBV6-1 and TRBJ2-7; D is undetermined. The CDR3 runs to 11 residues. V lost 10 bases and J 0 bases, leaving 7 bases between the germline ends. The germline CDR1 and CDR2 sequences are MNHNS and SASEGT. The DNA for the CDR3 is TGTGCCACCGGGTCCTCCTACGAGCAGTACGTC. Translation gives CATGSSYEQYV.

The CDR3 DNA is TGTGCCAGCAGGCCCGAGGGGCCCAGCCTCGAAAAACTGTTTTTT. Encoded protein: CASRPEGPSLEKLFF. This chain uses TRBV6-5 with TRBJ1-4; possibly TRBD1 for D (5 bases). V lost 6 bases and J lost 8, with 19 bases in between. The CDR3 is 15 residues long. Per germline, CDR1 MNHEY and CDR2 SVGAGI.

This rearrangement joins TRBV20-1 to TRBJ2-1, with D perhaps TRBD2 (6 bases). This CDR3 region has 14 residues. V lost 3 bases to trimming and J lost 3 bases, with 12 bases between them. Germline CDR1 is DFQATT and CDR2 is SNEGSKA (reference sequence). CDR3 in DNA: TGCAGTGCTAGGCAAGCGGGCCACTACAATGAGCAGTTCTTC. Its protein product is CSARQAGHYNEQFF.

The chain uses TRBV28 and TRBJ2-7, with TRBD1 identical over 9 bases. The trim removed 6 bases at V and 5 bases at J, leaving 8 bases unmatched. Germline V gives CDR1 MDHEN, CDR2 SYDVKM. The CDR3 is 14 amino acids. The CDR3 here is CASRLWTGVHEQYF. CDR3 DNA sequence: TGTGCCAGCAGACTGTGGACAGGGGTCCACGAGCAGTACTTC.

The CDR3 nucleotides are TGTGCCATCAGGGGGACTAGCGGAGAAAACAATGAGCAGTTCTTC. Its protein is CAIRGTSGENNEQFF. The chain combines TRBV10-3 with TRBJ2-1; TRBD2 matches at 11 bases. Germline CDR1 ENHRY, CDR2 SYGVKD. With 6 bases clipped from V and 5 bases from J, the junction kept 6 bases outside the gene matches. The CDR3 contains 15 residues.

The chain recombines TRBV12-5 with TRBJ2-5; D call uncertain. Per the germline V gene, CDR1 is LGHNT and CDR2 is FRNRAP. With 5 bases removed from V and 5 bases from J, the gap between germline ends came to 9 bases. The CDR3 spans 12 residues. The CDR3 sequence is CASGTETETQYF. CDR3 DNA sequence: TGTGCTAGTGGTACCGAAACGGAGACCCAGTACTTC.